This T cell receptor (beta chain) was observed in a study of a mutant IDH1 vaccine in newly diagnosed glioma. Study details: Sex distribution of treated patients was roughly 60% male and roughly 40% female; mean age was around 40 years. Therapy received beforehand was radiotherapy, temozolomide, or both, with most patients given both. Whole-study results and caveats: Patients showed vaccine-induced immune responses at a rate of roughly 93%.

The time point was: baseline, week 1 (first vaccination visit). As to treatment: pre-vaccination baseline after standard-of-care therapy. Concerning this clone: Its antigen is as yet unknown.

Measured with immunoSEQ multiplex PCR; TCRdb has only the in-frame clones, and not every one. The data contain approximately 15,000 clones, around 95% of them seen just once; the ten biggest clones take up 3.6%. The CDR3 consists of 17 residues. This sequence originates from a woman between 18 and 29 years old with glioma. Some clones in this sample may be carry-over from other donors' samples. Specimen: peripheral blood mononuclear cells (PBMCs), collected from a glioma patient treated with radiotherapy, temozolomide or both. This chain uses TRBV21-1 with TRBJ1-2. TRBV21-1 is a documented pseudogene. In nucleotides, the CDR3 is TGTGCCAGCAGCAAAGGAGCCCCGTGGGAGAAAGACTATGGCTACACCTTC. Its translation is CASSKGAPWEKDYGYTF.